These 8 T cell receptor beta chains came from one sample sequenced in a study of long-term antiretroviral therapy in people with HIV. An immunoSEQ assay, version v3.0, was performed at survey level. The method was immunoSEQ multiplex PCR; TCRdb's version includes in-frame clones alone and lacks a portion of them. The table includes tens of thousands of clones, roughly 82% detected once. Sequencing used unsorted PBMCs, obtained 0.1 years before starting antiretroviral therapy. The receptors originated from a man aged 18 to 29 with HIV.

CDR3 loop: CASNPQGSQPQHF. The DNA of the CDR3 is TGTGCCAGTAATCCTCAGGGATCCCAGCCCCAGCATTTT. J is TRBJ1-5 and V is TRBV19, with D maybe TRBD1 (5 bases). The germline CDR1 and CDR2 sequences are LNHDA and SQIVND (reference sequence). The CDR3 contains 13 residues. V shed 7 bases and J shed 7 bases, with 14 bases lying between them.

In this sample, this clone turned up a few times. The chain links TRBV11-2 to TRBJ2-7; weak D call: TRBD2 (5 bases). CDR1 is SGHAT and CDR2 is FQNNGV in the germline V gene. The CDR3 sequence is 12 residues long. V lost 4 bases to trimming and J lost 5 bases, with 9 bases between them. CDR3 in DNA: TGTGCCAGCAGCTCGGACGGGGACGAGCAGTACTTC. This translates into CASSSDGDEQYF.

The chain recombines TRBV11-2 with TRBJ1-2; 10 bases match TRBD1. The CDR3 length is 15 residues. Germline lookup yields CDR1 SGHAT and CDR2 FQNNGV. The J segment lost 7 bases and the V segment lost 1 base, leaving 6 bases of the junction unmatched. The CDR3, as DNA: TGTGCCAGCAGCTTAGGGTTCGGGGACAGGGGTGGCTACACCTTC. This sequence encodes CASSLGFGDRGGYTF.

The rearrangement uses TRBV7-5 and TRBJ2-7; the table's D call of TRBD2 was not tested on the DNA. TRBV7-5 is a documented pseudogene. The CDR3 is made up of 17 amino acids. CDR3 nucleotide sequence: TGTGCCAGAAGCTTACTAGCGGGAGCCTCCGTTGACTACGAGCAGTACTTC. Translating it yields CARSLLAGASVDYEQYF.

The chain joins TRBV6-6 to TRBJ1-2, with D uncertain. The CDR3 has 12 residues. Germline V gene data show CDR1 as MNHNY and CDR2 as SVGAGI (reference sequence). Trimming took 4 bases from V and 5 from J, leaving 8 bases between them. CDR3 nucleotide sequence: TGTGCCAGCAGTTTGACGGATTATGGCTACACCTTC. It is translated as CASSLTDYGYTF.

The V gene is TRBV19, the J gene TRBJ2-7; 7 positions match TRBD2. Trimming at V came to 5 bases and at J to 4 bases, leaving 8 bases not matched to a gene. Per germline, CDR1 LNHDA and CDR2 SQIVND (reference sequence). This CDR3 comprises 14 residues. Here the CDR3 reads CASSFRAGKYEQYF. The CDR3 DNA sequence: TGTGCCAGTAGTTTCCGAGCGGGAAAATACGAGCAGTACTTC.

The genes are TRBV28 and TRBJ1-3, with a weak D call TRBD1 (5 bases). Germline CDR1 MDHEN, CDR2 SYDVKM. CDR3 size: 15 residues. The V end lost 4 bases, the J end lost 0 bases, and 10 bases lay between the germline ends. As DNA, the CDR3 is TGTGCCAGCAGTTCACAGGTTCGCTCTGGAAACACCATATATTTT. Translated, it gives CASSSQVRSGNTIYF.

V is TRBV10-3 and J is TRBJ2-1; TRBD2 matches at 12 bases. Looked up from germline, CDR1 is ENHRY and CDR2 is SYGVKD. The CDR3 has 16 amino acids. J lost 7 bases, V lost 7 bases, and 11 bases had no gene match. CDR3 coding DNA: TGTGCCATCACGGACCAGACTAGCGGGAGTCGGAATGAGCAGTTCTTC. Translating it yields CAITDQTSGSRNEQFF.